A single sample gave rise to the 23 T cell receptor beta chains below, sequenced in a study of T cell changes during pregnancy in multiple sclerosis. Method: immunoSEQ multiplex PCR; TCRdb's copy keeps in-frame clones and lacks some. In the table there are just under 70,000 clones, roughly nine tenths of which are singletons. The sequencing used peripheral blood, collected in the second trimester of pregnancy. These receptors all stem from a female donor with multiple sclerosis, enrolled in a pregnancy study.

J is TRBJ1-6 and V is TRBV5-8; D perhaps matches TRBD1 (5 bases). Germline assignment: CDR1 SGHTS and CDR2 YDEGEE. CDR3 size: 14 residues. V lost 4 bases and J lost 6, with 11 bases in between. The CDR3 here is CASSQDRSNSPLHF. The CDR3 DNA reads TGTGCCAGCAGCCAAGACAGAAGTAATTCACCCCTCCACTTT.

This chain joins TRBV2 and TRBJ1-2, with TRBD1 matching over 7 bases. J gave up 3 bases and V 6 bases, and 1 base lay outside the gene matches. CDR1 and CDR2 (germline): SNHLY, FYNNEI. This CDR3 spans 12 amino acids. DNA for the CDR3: TGTGCCAGCAGGGGGACAGACTATGGCTACACCTTC. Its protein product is CASRGTDYGYTF.

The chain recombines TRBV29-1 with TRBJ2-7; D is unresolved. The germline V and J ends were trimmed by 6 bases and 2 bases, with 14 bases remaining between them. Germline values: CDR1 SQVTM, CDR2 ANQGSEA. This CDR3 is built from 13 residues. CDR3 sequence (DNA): TGCAGCGTGAGGCACATCGGTGCCTACGAGCAGTACTTC. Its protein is CSVRHIGAYEQYF.

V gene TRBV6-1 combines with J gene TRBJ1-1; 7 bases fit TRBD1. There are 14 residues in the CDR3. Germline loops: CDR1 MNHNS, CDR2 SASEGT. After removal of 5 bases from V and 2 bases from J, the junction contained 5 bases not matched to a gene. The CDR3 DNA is TGTGCCAGCAGTTCCCGGACAGGAAACACTGAAGCTTTCTTT. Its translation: CASSSRTGNTEAFF.

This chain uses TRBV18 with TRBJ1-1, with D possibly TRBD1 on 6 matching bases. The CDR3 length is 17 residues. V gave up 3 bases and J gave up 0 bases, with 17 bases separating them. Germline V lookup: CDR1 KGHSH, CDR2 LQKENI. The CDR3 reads CASSPESTGTMNTEAFF. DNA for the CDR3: TGTGCCAGCTCACCCGAATCGACCGGGACAATGAACACTGAAGCTTTCTTT. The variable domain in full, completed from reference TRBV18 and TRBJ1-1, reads NAGVMQNPRHLVRRRGQEARLRCSPMKGHSHVYWYRQLPEEGLKFMVYLQKENIIDESGMPKERFSAEFPKEGPSILRIQQVVRGDSAAYFCASSPESTGTMNTEAFFGQGTRLTVV.

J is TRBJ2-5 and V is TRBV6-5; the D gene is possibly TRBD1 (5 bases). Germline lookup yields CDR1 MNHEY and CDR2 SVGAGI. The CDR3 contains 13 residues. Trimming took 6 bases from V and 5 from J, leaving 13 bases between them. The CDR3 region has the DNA TGTGCCAGCAGGATCAGGGTTCCCGAGACCCAGTACTTC. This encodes CASRIRVPETQYF.

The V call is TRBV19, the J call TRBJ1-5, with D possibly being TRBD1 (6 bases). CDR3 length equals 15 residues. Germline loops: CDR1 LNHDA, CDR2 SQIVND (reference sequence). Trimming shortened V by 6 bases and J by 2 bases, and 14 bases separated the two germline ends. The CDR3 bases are TGTGCCAGTAGGGGGGCAGGGTGGGGCAATCAGCCCCAGCATTTT. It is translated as CASRGAGWGNQPQHF. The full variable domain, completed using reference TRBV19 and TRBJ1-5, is DGGITQSPKYLFRKEGQNVTLSCEQNLNHDAMYWYRQDPGQGLRLIYYSQIVNDFQKGDIAEGYSVSREKKESFPLTVTSAQKNPTAFYLCASRGAGWGNQPQHFGDGTRLSIL.

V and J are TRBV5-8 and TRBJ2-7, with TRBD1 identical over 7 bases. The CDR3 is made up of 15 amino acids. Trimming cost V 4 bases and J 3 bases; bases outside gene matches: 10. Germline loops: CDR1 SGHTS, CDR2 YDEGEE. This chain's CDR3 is CASSPQTGKVYEQYF. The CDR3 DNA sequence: TGTGCCAGCAGCCCCCAGACAGGGAAGGTCTACGAGCAGTACTTC.

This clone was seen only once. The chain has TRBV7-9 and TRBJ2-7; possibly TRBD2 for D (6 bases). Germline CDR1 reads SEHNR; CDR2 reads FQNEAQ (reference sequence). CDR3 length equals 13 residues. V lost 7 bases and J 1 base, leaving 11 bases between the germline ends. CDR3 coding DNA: TGTGCCAGCACCACGGCGGGGTCCTACGAGCAGTACTTC. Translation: CASTTAGSYEQYF.

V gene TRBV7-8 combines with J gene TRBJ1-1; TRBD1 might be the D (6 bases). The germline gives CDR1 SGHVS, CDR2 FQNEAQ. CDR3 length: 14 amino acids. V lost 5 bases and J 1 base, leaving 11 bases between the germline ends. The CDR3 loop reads CASSTLTGNTEAFF. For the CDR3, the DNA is TGTGCCAGCAGCACCTTGACAGGGAACACTGAAGCTTTCTTT.

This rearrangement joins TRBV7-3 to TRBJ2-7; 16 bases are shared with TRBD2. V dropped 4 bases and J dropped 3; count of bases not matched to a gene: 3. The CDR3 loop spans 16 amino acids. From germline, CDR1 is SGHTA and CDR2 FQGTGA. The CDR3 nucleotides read TGTGCCAGCAGCTCGGGACTAGCGGGGGGGCACTACGAGCAGTACTTC. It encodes CASSSGLAGGHYEQYF.

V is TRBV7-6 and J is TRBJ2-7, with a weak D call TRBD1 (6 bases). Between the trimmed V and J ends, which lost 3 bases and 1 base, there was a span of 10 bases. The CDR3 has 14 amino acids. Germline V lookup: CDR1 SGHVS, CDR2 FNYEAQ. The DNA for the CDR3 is TGTGCCAGCAGCTTCCAACAGGGTTCCTACGAGCAGTACTTC. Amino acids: CASSFQQGSYEQYF.

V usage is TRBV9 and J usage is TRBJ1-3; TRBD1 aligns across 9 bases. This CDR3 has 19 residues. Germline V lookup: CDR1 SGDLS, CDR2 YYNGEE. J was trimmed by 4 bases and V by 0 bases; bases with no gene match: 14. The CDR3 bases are TGTGCCAGCAGCGTAGATCCCCTGACAGGGGGATCGTCAGGAAACACCATATATTTT. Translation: CASSVDPLTGGSSGNTIYF.

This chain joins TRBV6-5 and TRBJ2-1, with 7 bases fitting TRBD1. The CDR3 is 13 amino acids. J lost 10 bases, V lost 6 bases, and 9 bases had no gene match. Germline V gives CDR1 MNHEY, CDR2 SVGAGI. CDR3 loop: CASRPTGSREQFF. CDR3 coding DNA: TGTGCCAGCAGACCGACAGGGTCTCGGGAGCAGTTCTTC.

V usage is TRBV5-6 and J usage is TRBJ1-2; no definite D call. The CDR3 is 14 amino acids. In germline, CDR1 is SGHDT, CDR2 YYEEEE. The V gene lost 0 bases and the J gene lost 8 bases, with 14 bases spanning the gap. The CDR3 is CASSLGSASGGYTF. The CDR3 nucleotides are TGTGCCAGCAGCTTGGGGAGCGCGTCGGGAGGCTACACCTTC.

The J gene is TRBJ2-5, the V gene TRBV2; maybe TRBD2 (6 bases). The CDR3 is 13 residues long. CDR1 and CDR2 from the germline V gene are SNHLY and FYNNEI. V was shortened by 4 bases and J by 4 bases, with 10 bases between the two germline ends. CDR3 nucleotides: TGTGCCAGCAGTGGACTAGTCCCAGAGACCCAGTACTTC. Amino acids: CASSGLVPETQYF.

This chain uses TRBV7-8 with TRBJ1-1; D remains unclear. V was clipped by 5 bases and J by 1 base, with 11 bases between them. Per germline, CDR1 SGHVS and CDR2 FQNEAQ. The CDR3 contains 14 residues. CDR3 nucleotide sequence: TGTGCCAGCAGCATAGTGTCGGGGAACACTGAAGCTTTCTTT. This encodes CASSIVSGNTEAFF.

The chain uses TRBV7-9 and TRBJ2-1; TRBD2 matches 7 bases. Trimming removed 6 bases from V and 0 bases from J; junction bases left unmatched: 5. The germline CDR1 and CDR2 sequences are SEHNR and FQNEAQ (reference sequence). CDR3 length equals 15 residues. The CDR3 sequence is CASRERGSSYNEQFF. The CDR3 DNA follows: TGTGCCAGCAGAGAGCGGGGAAGCTCCTACAATGAGCAGTTCTTC.

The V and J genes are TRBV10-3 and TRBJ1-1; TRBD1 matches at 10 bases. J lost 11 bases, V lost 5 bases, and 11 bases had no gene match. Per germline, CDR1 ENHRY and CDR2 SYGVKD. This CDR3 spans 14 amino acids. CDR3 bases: TGTGCCATCAGTAGCTGGGGACAGGGGTGGTTTGCTTTCTTT. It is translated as CAISSWGQGWFAFF.

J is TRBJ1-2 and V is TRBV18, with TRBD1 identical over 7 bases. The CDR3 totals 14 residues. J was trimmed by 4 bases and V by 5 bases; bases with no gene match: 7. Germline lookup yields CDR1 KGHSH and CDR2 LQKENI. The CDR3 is CASSESRGIYGYTF. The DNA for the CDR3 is TGTGCCAGCTCAGAGAGCAGGGGGATCTATGGCTACACCTTC.

CDR3 region: CASSLAWGTGQGETQYF. CDR3 coding DNA: TGCGCCAGCAGCTTGGCCTGGGGGACAGGGCAGGGAGAGACCCAGTACTTC. V and J are TRBV5-1 and TRBJ2-5, with TRBD1 matching 9 bases. Germline V gene sequence: CDR1 SGHRS, CDR2 YFSETQ. This CDR3 has 17 amino acids. V lost 0 bases to trimming and J lost 4 bases; unmatched junction nucleotides: 10.

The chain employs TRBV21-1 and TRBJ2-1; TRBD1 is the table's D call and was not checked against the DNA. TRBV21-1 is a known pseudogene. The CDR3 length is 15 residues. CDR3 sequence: CASSKGTGFYNEQFF. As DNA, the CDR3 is TGTGCCAGCAGCAAAGGGACAGGGTTCTACAATGAGCAGTTCTTC.

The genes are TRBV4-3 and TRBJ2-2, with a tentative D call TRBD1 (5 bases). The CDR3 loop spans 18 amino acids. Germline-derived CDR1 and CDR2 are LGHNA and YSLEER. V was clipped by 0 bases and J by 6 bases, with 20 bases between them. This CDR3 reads CASSQDRAGRVGAGELFF. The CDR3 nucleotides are TGCGCCAGCAGCCAAGATAGGGCAGGCAGGGTAGGGGCCGGGGAGCTGTTTTTT.